Listed below are T cell receptor beta chains from one sample, sequenced in a study of blood T cell repertoires in COVID-19. The repertoire was sequenced with immunoSEQ multiplex PCR; TCRdb's copy has only in-frame clones and lacks some. The table lists tens of thousands of clones, around 90% of them singletons, with roughly 5.6% in the top ten. The sequenced sample was peripheral blood. These receptors were collected from a human donor in a cohort sampled during active COVID-19. Both conserved end residues are part of each CDR3. Fields, in order: D gene, J gene, clone size, V gene, CDR3 protein, CDR3 DNA. The D gene is left open where the match is weak. Not every row has a clone size; where given, it reads once, few, many or a size class.

d_gene: -
j_gene: TRBJ1-5
abundance: -
v_gene: TRBV3-1/TRBV3-2
CDR3aa: CASSKDKDQPQHF
CDR3nt: TGTGCCAGCAGCAAGGACAAGGATCAGCCCCAGCATTTT

d_gene: -
j_gene: TRBJ2-7
abundance: -
v_gene: TRBV7-2
CDR3aa: CASSKSGGFEQYF
CDR3nt: TGTGCCAGCAGTAAGAGTGGGGGGTTCGAGCAGTACTTC

d_gene: -
j_gene: TRBJ1-4
abundance: -
v_gene: TRBV6-5
CDR3aa: CASSYRATNEKLFF
CDR3nt: TGTGCCAGCAGTTACCGAGCAACTAATGAAAAACTGTTTTTT

d_gene: TRBD1
j_gene: TRBJ2-5
abundance: -
v_gene: TRBV11-2
CDR3aa: CASSSQGTGVGKTQYF
CDR3nt: TGTGCCAGCAGCTCCCAAGGGACAGGGGTGGGGAAGACCCAGTACTTC

d_gene: TRBD2
j_gene: TRBJ2-5
abundance: -
v_gene: TRBV6-6
CDR3aa: CASSPGLAGTKGETQYF
CDR3nt: TGTGCCAGCAGTCCGGGACTAGCGGGAACCAAAGGGGAGACCCAGTACTTC

d_gene: TRBD1
j_gene: TRBJ1-2
abundance: few
v_gene: TRBV15
CDR3aa: CATSRDQAPDRGGYTF
CDR3nt: TGTGCCACCAGCAGAGATCAGGCCCCGGACAGGGGCGGCTACACCTTC

d_gene: -
j_gene: TRBJ1-5
abundance: -
v_gene: TRBV7-2
CDR3aa: CASSAVDTNSNQPQHF
CDR3nt: TGTGCCAGCAGCGCTGTGGACACCAATAGCAATCAGCCCCAGCATTTT

d_gene: TRBD1
j_gene: TRBJ2-1
abundance: -
v_gene: TRBV19
CDR3aa: CASRGDRDLENEQFF
CDR3nt: TGTGCCAGTAGAGGGGACAGGGATTTAGAGAATGAGCAGTTCTTC

d_gene: TRBD1
j_gene: TRBJ1-1
abundance: few
v_gene: TRBV30
CDR3aa: CAWSAQTGVAFF
CDR3nt: TGTGCCTGGAGCGCACAAACAGGGGTCGCTTTCTTT

d_gene: -
j_gene: TRBJ1-3
abundance: -
v_gene: TRBV6-5
CDR3aa: CASTVRDTIYF
CDR3nt: TGTGCCAGCACGGTGAGAGACACCATATATTTT

d_gene: -
j_gene: TRBJ2-2
abundance: -
v_gene: TRBV28
CDR3aa: CASSRAAGHGGTGELFF
CDR3nt: TGTGCCAGCAGTAGGGCCGCGGGGCATGGTGGCACCGGGGAGCTGTTTTTT

d_gene: -
j_gene: TRBJ2-7
abundance: few
v_gene: TRBV19
CDR3aa: CASRGLADGWAGEQYF
CDR3nt: TGTGCCAGTAGGGGTTTAGCGGACGGTTGGGCTGGCGAGCAGTACTTC

d_gene: TRBD2
j_gene: TRBJ2-3
abundance: -
v_gene: TRBV19
CDR3aa: CASSIQRERTDTQYF
CDR3nt: TGTGCCAGTAGTATTCAGCGGGAGCGAACAGATACGCAGTATTTT

d_gene: -
j_gene: TRBJ2-3
abundance: -
v_gene: TRBV5-1
CDR3aa: CASSFGGGESTDTQYF
CDR3nt: TGCGCCAGCAGCTTCGGCGGTGGTGAGAGCACAGATACGCAGTATTTT